The 20 T cell receptor beta chains presented below share a single source sample, sequenced in a study of human CD8 memory T cell subsets. The identity of TPEX cells was that of CCR7+ PD-1+ TIGIT+ early memory CD8+ T cells with exhausted-like traits. Construction of TCR beta libraries was accomplished by means of UMI-labeled 5' RACE. For each CDR3 protein, TCRdb gives one entry from its re-call of the 5' RACE reads, without DNA. This sample's table has fewer than 7,500 distinct CDR3 sequences. The sample comprised CD8+ T cells from PBMCs. The origin of the receptors is a human donor in good health.

V usage is TRBV7-9 and J usage is TRBJ2-1; the TRBD2 assignment by TCRdb is unverifiable without DNA. Per the germline V gene, CDR1 is SEHNR and CDR2 is FQNEAQ (reference sequence). CDR3 length: 17 amino acids. Here the CDR3 reads CASSLRARADSYNEQFF. The full variable domain, completed using reference TRBV7-9 and TRBJ2-1, is DTGVSQNPRHKITKRGQNVTFRCDPISEHNRLYWYRQTLGQGPEFLTYFQNEAQLEKSRLLSDRFSAERPKGSFSTLEIQRTEQGDSAMYLCASSLRARADSYNEQFFGPGTRLTVL.

The chain recombines TRBV28 with TRBJ2-5. The CDR3 spans 16 residues. Germline V gene data show CDR1 as MDHEN and CDR2 as SYDVKM. CDR3 amino acids: CASSDLGARYQETQYF.

The chain is built from TRBV24-1 and TRBJ2-2; TCRdb indicates TRBD1, and absent DNA this call remains unverified. The CDR3 is 12 residues long. Germline V gene lookup returns CDR1 KGHDR and CDR2 SFDVKD. The CDR3 loop is CATSDPGVVLFF.

CDR3 region: CASSSSSGANQPQHF. The chain joins TRBV12-3 or TRBV12-4 to TRBJ1-5; TCRdb indicates TRBD1, and absent DNA this call remains unverified. The CDR3 runs to 15 residues.

The chain links TRBV2 to TRBJ2-5; the TCRdb D gene call, TRBD1, has no DNA to confirm it. The CDR3 length is 17 residues. In germline, CDR1 is SNHLY, CDR2 FYNNEI. The CDR3: CASSETAGTGGPETQYF.

The gene calls are TRBV7-9 and TRBJ2-1; no DNA is available, so the TRBD1 call from TCRdb remains unchecked. Germline assignment: CDR1 SEHNR and CDR2 FQNEAQ (reference sequence). The CDR3 has 17 residues. The CDR3: CASSLVGAGTIHDEQFF.

The V and J genes are TRBV3-1 and TRBJ1-2. CDR3 length equals 13 residues. Germline CDR1 reads LGHDT; CDR2 reads YNNKEL (reference sequence). This chain's CDR3 is CASSQVRGYGYTF.

J is TRBJ2-5 and V is TRBV29-1; the D call from TCRdb, TRBD1, cannot be confirmed without DNA. CDR1 is SQVTM, CDR2 ANQGSEA, per germline. The CDR3 has 14 amino acids. Here the CDR3 reads CSVAPTARQETQYF.

V and J are TRBV29-1 and TRBJ1-2; there is no DNA to check the TCRdb D call of TRBD1. Germline-derived CDR1 and CDR2 are SQVTM and ANQGSEA. This CDR3 region has 15 residues. The CDR3 spells CSVKWAESANYGYTF.

This clonotype registers medium-sized by frequency. The chain carries TRBV5-1 and TRBJ2-3; the TRBD1 assignment by TCRdb is unverifiable without DNA. CDR3 length: 13 amino acids. The germline CDR1 and CDR2 sequences are SGHRS and YFSETQ. CDR3 sequence: CASSGTSRDTQYF.

The chain couples TRBV14 to TRBJ2-1; TCRdb proposes TRBD1, but this gene call is untestable without DNA. This CDR3 has 15 residues. Germline assignment: CDR1 SGHDN and CDR2 FVKESK. The CDR3 sequence is CASSQSGRGGNEQFF.

This chain uses TRBV5-1 with TRBJ1-1. The CDR3 spans 14 residues. The germline V gene has CDR1 SGHRS and CDR2 YFSETQ. The chain's CDR3 is CASSPGTPGTEAFF. The full variable domain, completed using reference TRBV5-1 and TRBJ1-1, is KAGVTQTPRYLIKTRGQQVTLSCSPISGHRSVSWYQQTPGQGLQFLFEYFSETQRNKGNFPGRFSGRQFSNSRSEMNVSTLELGDSALYLCASSPGTPGTEAFFGQGTRLTVV.

This chain joins TRBV20-1 and TRBJ2-3. Germline CDR1 and CDR2: DFQATT and SNEGSKA (reference sequence). The CDR3 totals 12 residues. The CDR3 protein is CSARQSTDTQYF.

The chain combines TRBV7-2 with TRBJ2-7. Germline assignment: CDR1 SGHTA and CDR2 FQGNSA. The CDR3 loop spans 12 amino acids. The CDR3 sequence: CASSEGTYEQYF. Full variable domain (remainder filled in from reference TRBV7-2 and TRBJ2-7): GAGVSQSPSNKVTEKGKDVELRCDPISGHTALYWYRQSLGQGLEFLIYFQGNSAPDKSGLPSDRFSAERTGGSVSTLTIQRTQQEDSAVYLCASSEGTYEQYFGPGTRLTVT.

This clonotype is identified as medium-sized (0.01 to 0.1%) from frequency. This chain joins TRBV10-2 and TRBJ2-1; there is no DNA to check the TCRdb D call of TRBD2. From germline, CDR1 is WSHSY and CDR2 SAAADI. The CDR3 extends over 14 amino acids. The chain's CDR3 is CASIGLAGDNEQFF.

V is TRBV7-8 and J is TRBJ1-3; as DNA is missing, the TRBD1 call by TCRdb cannot be tested. Germline assignment: CDR1 SGHVS and CDR2 FQNEAQ. The CDR3 covers 16 residues. The CDR3 spells CASSNPTGSSGNTIYF.

The rearrangement joins TRBV2 to TRBJ1-5; TCRdb picks TRBD1, but there is no DNA to check that call. CDR1 and CDR2 (germline): SNHLY, FYNNEI. The CDR3 consists of 14 residues. CDR3 protein: CASSPLGGNQPQHF.

This clonotype is medium-sized by frequency. The chain employs TRBV12-3 or TRBV12-4 and TRBJ1-1; the TRBD1 assignment by TCRdb is unverifiable without DNA. The CDR3 has 13 residues. This chain's CDR3 is CASSWTGEGEAFF.

The chain employs TRBV7-3 and TRBJ2-3; TCRdb calls TRBD1, which cannot be checked without DNA. In germline, CDR1 is SGHTA, CDR2 FQGTGA. The CDR3 totals 16 residues. The CDR3 sequence is CASSFVGAGFTDTQYF.

By frequency, this clonotype is medium-sized. The V gene is TRBV7-2, the J gene TRBJ2-4; TCRdb's D call, TRBD2, is unchecked because there is no DNA. The CDR3 sequence is 16 residues long. Germline V lookup: CDR1 SGHTA, CDR2 FQGNSA. This CDR3 is CASSPSGTVAKNIQYF.